Listed here are 15 T cell receptor beta chains from one sample, sequenced in a study of technical replicates of blood from a few donors (dated by TCRdb to between 2016 and 2019). Receptors were amplified or captured by the immunoSEQ multiplex PCR assay. TCRdb obtained this table from immuneACCESS and retained in-frame rearrangements with V and J assigned. These tables miss some clones; where compared with another copy, unresolved V genes account for less than half of the shortfall, and the remainder is unexplained. Counted in this sample were 74,000 or so clones; about 96% of them appeared once. Nearly 0.2% of the sample comes from the top ten. Sample: T cells isolated from PBMCs. The receptors derive from a human donor in good health.

V and J are TRBV27 and TRBJ1-2; 7 nucleotides line up with TRBD1. This CDR3 region has 16 residues. The V segment lost 1 base and the J segment 2 bases; nucleotides outside the gene matches: 7. Germline V lookup: CDR1 MNHEY, CDR2 SMNVEV (reference sequence). This CDR3 is CASSLFGTALNYGYTF. For the CDR3, the DNA is TGTGCCAGCAGTTTATTTGGGACAGCGTTAAACTATGGCTACACCTTC.

The chain uses TRBV7-9 and TRBJ1-3, with TRBD1 as a possible D gene (5 bases). Trimming shortened V by 8 bases and J by 5 bases, and 13 bases separated the two germline ends. This CDR3 has 13 amino acids. In germline, CDR1 is SEHNR, CDR2 FQNEAQ (reference sequence). The CDR3 loop is CASGTGQRNTIYF. The CDR3 nucleotides are TGTGCCAGCGGTACAGGCCAGAGAAACACCATATATTTT. The whole variable domain, remainder taken from reference TRBV7-9 and TRBJ1-3, is DTGVSQNPRHKITKRGQNVTFRCDPISEHNRLYWYRQTLGQGPEFLTYFQNEAQLEKSRLLSDRFSAERPKGSFSTLEIQRTEQGDSAMYLCASGTGQRNTIYFGEGSWLTVV.

V is TRBV19 and J is TRBJ2-6; TRBD1 matches at 9 bases. The V gene's germline CDR1 is LNHDA and CDR2 SQIVND (reference sequence). The length of the CDR3 is 18 residues. Trimming took 6 bases from V and 1 from J; bases not matched to a gene: 10. The CDR3 nucleotides read TGTGCCAGTAGCCCCCCGGGACAGGGACCTTCTGGGGCCAACGTCCTGACTTTC. It is translated as CASSPPGQGPSGANVLTF. The full variable domain, rest sourced from reference TRBV19 and TRBJ2-6, is DGGITQSPKYLFRKEGQNVTLSCEQNLNHDAMYWYRQDPGQGLRLIYYSQIVNDFQKGDIAEGYSVSREKKESFPLTVTSAQKNPTAFYLCASSPPGQGPSGANVLTFGAGSRLTVL.

This chain joins TRBV6-5 and TRBJ1-1; unclear D gene. Trimming removed 4 bases from V and 1 base from J, with 7 bases in between. The CDR3 is made up of 13 amino acids. Germline-derived CDR1 and CDR2 are MNHEY and SVGAGI. CDR3 sequence (DNA): TGTGCCAGCAGTTTACAGAGGAACACTGAAGCTTTCTTT. Its protein product is CASSLQRNTEAFF.

This chain connects TRBV11-1 to TRBJ2-1, with 8 bases lining up with TRBD2. Germline V gene data show CDR1 as SGHAT and CDR2 as FQDESV (reference sequence). Trimming at V came to 0 bases and at J to 5 bases, leaving 3 bases not matched to a gene. The CDR3 runs 15 residues. The CDR3 DNA is TGTGCCAGCAGCTTAGCTAGCGGGACTAACAATGAGCAGTTCTTC. Translated: CASSLASGTNNEQFF.

This chain uses TRBV18 with TRBJ2-7; no clear D. Trimming took 0 bases from V and 2 from J, leaving 8 bases between them. CDR3 size: 14 residues. The germline V gene encodes CDR1 KGHSH and CDR2 LQKENI. CDR3: CASSPPSGPYEQYF. For the CDR3, the DNA is TGTGCCAGCTCACCACCTTCAGGTCCCTACGAGCAGTACTTC.

The chain has TRBV13 and TRBJ2-1; 12 positions agree with TRBD2. CDR1 and CDR2 (germline): PRHDT, FYEKMQ (reference sequence). Trimming removed 4 bases from V and 0 bases from J; junction bases left unmatched: 4. This CDR3 is built from 17 residues. The CDR3 loop reads CASSWPSGGASYNEQFF. The CDR3 nucleotides read TGTGCCAGCAGCTGGCCTAGCGGGGGGGCCTCCTACAATGAGCAGTTCTTC.

The chain carries TRBV18 and TRBJ2-1; the match to TRBD1 covers 8 bases. The germline V gene has CDR1 KGHSH and CDR2 LQKENI. J was trimmed by 8 bases and V by 3 bases; bases with no gene match: 3. The CDR3 is 13 residues long. CDR3 region: CASSPGTGDEQFF. The CDR3 DNA is TGTGCCAGCTCACCGGGGACAGGCGATGAGCAGTTCTTC.

The chain couples TRBV9 to TRBJ2-1; TRBD2 matches 7 bases. The CDR3 contains 14 residues. J gave up 3 bases and V 1 base, and 1 base lay outside the gene matches. In germline, CDR1 is SGDLS, CDR2 YYNGEE. The CDR3 loop reads CASSVREVYNEQFF. CDR3 sequence (DNA): TGTGCCAGCAGCGTACGGGAGGTCTACAATGAGCAGTTCTTC.

The chain is built from TRBV29-1 and TRBJ1-2, with 8 bases that match TRBD1. The germline CDR1 and CDR2 sequences are SQVTM and ANQGSEA. Trimming at V came to 6 bases and at J to 5 bases, leaving 11 bases not matched to a gene. The CDR3 extends over 14 amino acids. CDR3: CSVLRTGLAYGYTF. Written as DNA, the CDR3 is TGCAGCGTCCTCCGGACAGGGCTCGCGTATGGCTACACCTTC.

The chain recombines TRBV5-1 with TRBJ2-1; D gene uncertain. The V end was cut by 0 bases, the J end by 0 bases, with 10 bases between. This CDR3 comprises 16 residues. Germline CDR1 is SGHRS and CDR2 is YFSETQ. CDR3: CASSLDGSDSYNEQFF. The CDR3 DNA reads TGCGCCAGCAGCTTGGACGGGTCCGACTCCTACAATGAGCAGTTCTTC.

DNA of the CDR3: TGTGCCAGCAGCCCGAGGACTAGCGAGGTGGGGGCCTACAATGAGCAGTTCTTC. Translation gives CASSPRTSEVGAYNEQFF. This chain connects TRBV4-2 to TRBJ2-1, with TRBD2 matching over 9 bases. The J segment lost 2 bases and the V segment lost 4 bases, leaving 12 bases of the junction unmatched. Germline-derived CDR1 and CDR2 are LGHNA and YNFKEQ. The CDR3 covers 18 residues.

This sequence joins TRBV19 and TRBJ1-1, with D maybe TRBD1 (5 bases). The V gene lost 5 bases and the J gene lost 5 bases, with 15 bases spanning the gap. CDR3 length: 14 amino acids. CDR1 and CDR2 from the germline V gene are LNHDA and SQIVND (reference sequence). This CDR3 reads CASSLRGGGTEAFF. CDR3 bases: TGTGCCAGTAGTCTTCGCGGGGGAGGGACTGAAGCTTTCTTT.

The chain uses TRBV6-1 and TRBJ2-7; 9 nucleotides align to TRBD1. Trimming took 6 bases from V and 5 from J; bases not matched to a gene: 5. The CDR3 spans 13 residues. Germline CDR1 reads MNHNS; CDR2 reads SASEGT. The DNA for the CDR3 is TGTGCCAGCAGGAACAGGGGGCAGGACGAGCAGTACTTC. This gives the protein CASRNRGQDEQYF.

J is TRBJ1-3 and V is TRBV30; D remains unclear. Trimming shortened V by 2 bases and J by 0 bases, and 8 bases separated the two germline ends. This CDR3 region has 14 residues. Germline V gene sequence: CDR1 GTSNPN, CDR2 SVGIG (reference sequence). CDR3 sequence: CAWSPSDSGNTIYF. Here the CDR3 DNA reads TGTGCCTGGAGTCCAAGCGACTCTGGAAACACCATATATTTT.